This T cell receptor beta chain appears in the sequencing data of a study of blood T cell repertoires in COVID-19 (TCRdb year 2020). Regarding the study in general: The collaborator samples originated in the United States, Italy and Spain and spanned the acute and convalescent phases of COVID-19. Nearly every sample came with metadata listing a de-identified subject ID, COVID-19 status, age in years and sex. Samples came from the ongoing ImmuneRACE study (first 160 participants) plus 1,254 subjects from 6 global collaborators. HLA class I and class II types, where available, came from metadata supplied by the sample provider rather than from assay-based typing. The dataset comprised deeply sampled blood TCRbeta repertoires from subjects exposed to, actively infected with, or recovered from COVID-19. The material from the prospective study consisted of cDNA or gDNA derived from T cells, B-cell-depleted T cells, or PBMCs. A freely available public database, intended as a resource for researchers studying the immune response to SARS-CoV-2, is where the repertoires were released.

Whole blood was collected in K2EDTA tubes by collaborating institutions according to the institutions' own protocols. For TCRbeta analysis, collaborators shipped samples as frozen whole blood, isolated PBMCs, or DNA extracted from either of those sample types. TCRbeta CDR3 regions were amplified from genomic DNA using the immunoSEQ Assay, a bias-controlled multiplex PCR. The paper's processing steps were these. The number of nucleated cells in each sample was estimated from the amplification of reference gene primers within the assay. To quantify the absolute abundance of each unique TCRbeta CDR3 rearrangement, sequence reads were collapsed and filtered. For each sample, productive Simpson clonality was calculated as the square root of Simpson's diversity index across productive rearrangements. TCRdb took over this immuneACCESS table, retaining in-frame rearrangements with V and J assigned. Such tables are incomplete; in checked studies, under half of the missing clones stem from an unresolved V gene, and the remainder is unexplained. The V and J calls and clone size come from that table; D and trimming were worked out from the DNA. This sample has some 200,000 clones in its table, and 70% to 90% of those were observed once. The top ten constitute 5% to 6.5% of the sample.

What the work shows at the level of the full study, not this receptor alone: How much clinical and demographic metadata was included differed by source and by participant, and the metadata was provided uncurated.

The table lists this clone with a few counts. What antigen it recognizes has not been identified. No clone much larger than this one lies a single base away; base qualities are absent. Based on the germline V gene (reference sequence), the CDR1 and CDR2 sequences are MNHEY and SMNVEV. The CDR3 goes from the cysteine to the phenylalanine over 12 residues. Only the CDR3 region is kept as DNA, spanning 36 bases read in frame from base 1. The junction carries 12 bases between V and J, which are trimmed by 3 bases and 10 bases respectively. Sequenced input: peripheral blood. This chain joins TRBV27 to TRBJ1-1, with the D gene not clear enough to name. The sequence derives from an elderly man with acute or convalescent COVID-19. The CDR3 is CASSFSGQAAFF. The DNA sequence reads TGTGCCAGCAGTTTCTCTGGGCAGGCAGCTTTCTTT.